Shown below are 7 T cell receptor beta chains from a single sample sequenced in a study of control samples from healthy donors and cancer patients. Measured with immunoSEQ multiplex PCR; TCRdb has only the in-frame clones, and not every one. This table has about 150,000 clones, roughly 93% appearing once. The sequencing sample was made of blood. These receptors all come from a man aged 18 to 30 in good health.

This rearrangement joins TRBV6-5 to TRBJ1-2; no clear D gene. Trimming removed 4 bases at V and 3 bases at J, with 9 bases between. Germline V gene lookup returns CDR1 MNHEY and CDR2 SVGAGI. There are 13 residues in the CDR3. This chain's CDR3 is CASSSLRYYGYTF. In DNA form, the CDR3 reads TGTGCCAGCAGTTCTTTACGGTACTATGGCTACACCTTC.

The chain is built from TRBV15 and TRBJ1-4; D is undetermined. Germline CDR1 LNHNV, CDR2 YYDKDF (reference sequence). The CDR3 contains 14 residues. V was cut by 5 bases and J by 0 bases, with 7 bases left in between. The CDR3 bases are TGTGCCACCAGCCGGCGATCAACTAATGAAAAACTGTTTTTT. Encoded protein: CATSRRSTNEKLFF.

This chain joins TRBV6-1 and TRBJ1-5; TRBD1 is a possible D gene (5 bases). CDR1 and CDR2 (germline): MNHNS, SASEGT. CDR3 length: 17 amino acids. The V end lost 2 bases, the J end lost 5 bases, and 19 bases lay between the germline ends. CDR3 sequence: CASSEPGVYRGDQPQHF. In DNA form, the CDR3 reads TGTGCCAGCAGTGAACCCGGGGTCTACCGGGGGGATCAGCCCCAGCATTTT.

V usage is TRBV10-3 and J usage is TRBJ2-7; tentatively, D is TRBD1 or TRBD2 (5 bases each). Deletions cut 10 bases from V and 4 bases from J, with 17 bases between. The CDR3 loop spans 13 amino acids. Germline V CDR1 and CDR2: ENHRY, SYGVKD. The CDR3 loop reads CATGFGATYEQYF. CDR3 sequence (DNA): TGTGCCACAGGTTTCGGGGCAACATACGAGCAGTACTTC.

The CDR3 is CASSYSKQGETQYF. CDR3 in DNA: TGTGCCAGCAGTTACTCGAAACAGGGAGAGACCCAGTACTTC. The V gene is TRBV6-5, the J gene TRBJ2-5; D is possibly TRBD1 (6 bases). The CDR3 contains 14 residues. Germline CDR1 reads MNHEY; CDR2 reads SVGAGI. Trimming pared 0 bases from V and 4 bases from J, leaving 9 bases between.

This chain links TRBV11-3 with TRBJ2-1, with D possibly being TRBD2 (7 bases). Germline V gene lookup returns CDR1 SGHNT and CDR2 YENEEA. V lost 3 bases and J lost 7, with 13 bases in between. This CDR3 is built from 14 residues. In DNA form, the CDR3 reads TGTGCCAGCAGCTTGGGGGGGCATCTTAATGAGCAGTTCTTC. Translating gives CASSLGGHLNEQFF.

The CDR3 spells CASSQELTEHGKLFF. Written as DNA, the CDR3 is TGTGCCAGCTCCCAAGAGCTGACGGAACATGGAAAACTGTTTTTT. The chain combines TRBV18 with TRBJ1-4; D is unresolved. V lost 6 bases and J 10 bases, leaving 21 bases between the germline ends. Germline V lookup: CDR1 KGHSH, CDR2 LQKENI. This CDR3 region has 15 residues.